The rows below give T cell receptor beta chains drawn from one sample of a study of graft-versus-host responses after intestinal transplantation. These TCRs are of unknown antigen specificity. The repertoire was sequenced with immunoSEQ multiplex PCR; TCRdb's copy has only in-frame clones and lacks some. The table lists tens of thousands of clones, roughly 90% of them singletons, with roughly 0.5% in the top ten. This specimen consisted of unstimulated CD8+ T cells sorted from spleen or lymph node cells, obtained before intestinal transplant. These receptors originate from a human donor who received an intestinal transplant. The CDR3 runs from the conserved cysteine through the conserved F or W. D genes are given only for firm matches. Some rows mark clone size as missing; the rest say once, few, many or name a class of expanded clone.

D	V	size	J	length	DNA	CDR3
TRBD2	TRBV19	-	TRBJ2-1	19	TGTGCCAGTACCTCTAAGGGACTAGCGGGACCCATCTCCTACAATGAGCAGTTCTTC	CASTSKGLAGPISYNEQFF
-	TRBV6-5	few	TRBJ1-2	12	TGTGCCAGCAGTTACGACTCGTATGGCTACACCTTC	CASSYDSYGYTF
-	TRBV7-9	-	TRBJ2-7	18	TGTGCCAGCAGCTTAAATAGCGGATTGGGAGCGCCCTCCTACGAGCAGTACTTC	CASSLNSGLGAPSYEQYF
-	TRBV7-9	few	TRBJ1-2	12	TGTGCCAGCAGCCCCTCGGTGGTGGGCTACACCTTC	CASSPSVVGYTF
-	TRBV9	-	TRBJ2-3	16	TGTGCCAGCAGCGTATATAACCGGGGGAGCACAGATACGCAGTATTTT	CASSVYNRGSTDTQYF
TRBD1	TRBV4-1	-	TRBJ1-5	15	TGCGCCAGCAGCCAAGTACCGGGACAGCCTCAGCCCCAGCATTTT	CASSQVPGQPQPQHF
-	TRBV7-2	-	TRBJ1-3	13	TGTGCCAGCAGCCCCCTCCGGGGTGACACCATATATTTT	CASSPLRGDTIYF
TRBD1	TRBV7-9	-	TRBJ1-3	12	TGTGCTGAGGGGGCCTCTGGAAACACCATATATTTT	CAEGASGNTIYF
-	TRBV6-5	-	TRBJ2-3	13	TGTGCCAGCAGTGATGGAGACCCTCGTACGCAGTATTTT	CASSDGDPRTQYF
-	TRBV5-5	-	TRBJ1-4	13	TGTGCCAGCAGCGCACCGCGGGGCGAAAAACTGTTTTTT	CASSAPRGEKLFF
TRBD2	TRBV11-2	-	TRBJ2-2	16	TGTGCCAGCAGCCCGAGGAGACTAGCGGGGTCCGGGGAGCTGTTTTTT	CASSPRRLAGSGELFF
-	TRBV10-2	-	TRBJ2-1	15	TGCGCCAGCAGTGCGAGTGACAGCCCGTACAATGAGCAGTTCTTC	CASSASDSPYNEQFF